Sequencing of this T cell receptor beta chain was carried out in a study of shared clonotypes between healthy human individuals. This CDR3 is 15 amino acids long. Looked up from germline, CDR1 is GTSNPN and CDR2 is SVGIG (reference sequence). The ends lost 2 bases at V and 5 bases at J; junction bases unmatched: 11. TCRdb's copy holds only in-frame clones and misses some; the assay was immunoSEQ multiplex PCR. This table has about 960,000 clones, approximately 76% appearing once. The sequencing sample was made of memory CD4+ T cells sorted from blood. As to subset: CD45RA-negative fraction. This clonotype originated in a man between 18 and 29 years old in good health. The chain combines TRBV30 with TRBJ1-2; 7 bases line up with TRBD1. The CDR3 DNA reads TGTGCCTGGAGTCAACTCCCACAGGGGTCATATGGCTACACCTTC. Translation: CAWSQLPQGSYGYTF.